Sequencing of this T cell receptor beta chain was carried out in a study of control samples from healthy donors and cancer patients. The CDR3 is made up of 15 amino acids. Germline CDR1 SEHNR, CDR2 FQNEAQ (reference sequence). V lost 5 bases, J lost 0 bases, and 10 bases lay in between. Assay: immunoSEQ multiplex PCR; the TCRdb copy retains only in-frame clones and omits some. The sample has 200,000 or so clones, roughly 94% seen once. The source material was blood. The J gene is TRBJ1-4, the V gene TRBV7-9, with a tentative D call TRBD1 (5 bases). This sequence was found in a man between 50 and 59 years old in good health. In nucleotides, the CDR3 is TGTGCCAGCAGCCTCGACAGAGCAACTAATGAAAAACTGTTTTTT. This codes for CASSLDRATNEKLFF.